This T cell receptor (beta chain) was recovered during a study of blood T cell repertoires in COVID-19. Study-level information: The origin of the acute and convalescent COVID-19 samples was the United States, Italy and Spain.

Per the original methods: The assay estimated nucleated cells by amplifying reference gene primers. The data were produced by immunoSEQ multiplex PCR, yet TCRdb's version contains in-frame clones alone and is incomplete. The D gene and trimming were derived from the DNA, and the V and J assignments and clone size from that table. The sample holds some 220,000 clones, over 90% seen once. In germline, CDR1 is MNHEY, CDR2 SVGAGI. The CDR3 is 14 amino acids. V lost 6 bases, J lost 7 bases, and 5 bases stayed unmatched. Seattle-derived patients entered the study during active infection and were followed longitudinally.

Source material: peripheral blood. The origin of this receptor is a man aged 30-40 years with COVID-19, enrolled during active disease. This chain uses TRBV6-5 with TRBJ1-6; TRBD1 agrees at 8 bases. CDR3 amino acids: CASRDRQGNSPLHF. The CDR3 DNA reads TGTGCCAGCAGGGACAGACAGGGGAATTCACCCCTCCACTTT.